These 18 T cell receptor beta chains originate from one sample sequenced in a study of vaccination and CD4 T cells after COVID-19. The Oncomine TCR Beta short-read assay was applied to DNA of cultured CD4+ T cells. TCRdb analysed the PCR reads with MiXCR anew, one entry per CDR3 protein. The sample lists roughly 17,000 distinct CDR3 sequences, approximately 55% occurring once. Treatment here: roughly 11-day PBMC culture with coronavirus spike peptide pools or control peptides (ViraFEST assay). Antigens of these TCRs are unknown. Material: CD4+ T cells from blood, cultured in vitro. The receptors here all came from a human donor who had recovered from COVID-19.

This chain joins TRBV30 and TRBJ1-1; TRBD1 might be the D (6 bases). Trimming stripped 0 bases from V and 1 base from J, with 12 bases between. Per germline, CDR1 GTSNPN and CDR2 SVGIG (reference sequence). There are 15 residues in the CDR3. Written as DNA, the CDR3 is TGTGCCTGGAGTGTGGGCAGGGGACGGAACACTGAAGCTTTCTTT. Amino acids: CAWSVGRGRNTEAFF.

The V gene is TRBV7-2, the J gene TRBJ2-2; TRBD1 might be the D (6 bases). V gave up 1 base and J gave up 0 bases, with 6 bases separating them. Germline V gene lookup returns CDR1 SGHTA and CDR2 FQGNSA. CDR3 size: 15 residues. CDR3 coding DNA: TGTGCCAGCAGCTTAGGGACAGCGAACACCGGGGAGCTGTTTTTT. Its protein product is CASSLGTANTGELFF.

V usage is TRBV12-3 or TRBV12-4 and J usage is TRBJ1-1; D is unresolved. This CDR3 is built from 15 residues. The V end lost 4 bases, the J end lost 5 bases, and 17 bases lay between the germline ends. The CDR3 here is CASSSRLFQRTEAFF. The CDR3 DNA is TGTGCCAGCAGTTCCCGATTATTTCAAAGGACTGAAGCTTTCTTT.

This clonotype was picked up a small number of times. The chain links TRBV20-1 to TRBJ1-1; no clear D. Germline CDR1 and CDR2: DFQATT and SNEGSKA (reference sequence). The CDR3 sequence is 15 residues long. V gave up 7 bases and J gave up 0 bases, with 18 bases separating them. CDR3 DNA sequence: TGCAGTGGGGCCCGCTTAGGACCTATGAACACTGAAGCTTTCTTT. It yields the protein CSGARLGPMNTEAFF.

This clonotype was counted only a few times. The chain employs TRBV10-3 and TRBJ2-3; D might be TRBD2 (6 bases). This CDR3 has 15 residues. Per germline, CDR1 ENHRY and CDR2 SYGVKD. V dropped 2 bases and J dropped 4 bases, with 13 bases sitting between them. The CDR3 reads CAISETPGGADTQYF. The DNA of the CDR3 is TGTGCCATCAGTGAGACTCCCGGGGGAGCAGATACGCAGTATTTT.

The V call is TRBV28, the J call TRBJ1-2; a weak D match, TRBD1 (5 bases). CDR1 and CDR2 from the germline V gene are MDHEN and SYDVKM. The CDR3 loop spans 14 amino acids. V was trimmed by 6 bases and J by 5 bases, leaving 16 bases between them. The CDR3 region is CASRPTGRVYGYTF. The CDR3 bases are TGTGCCAGCAGGCCGACGGGGCGGGTTTATGGCTACACCTTC.

This clonotype occurred a few times. This sequence joins TRBV24-1 and TRBJ2-3; D possibly corresponds to TRBD2 (6 bases). V lost 3 bases to trimming and J lost 14 bases, with 17 bases between them. There are 13 residues in the CDR3. CDR1 KGHDR and CDR2 SFDVKD come from the germline V gene. The CDR3 nucleotides read TGTGCCACCAGTGATCCCGTAGCGGCCCAGGGGTATTTT. Translated: CATSDPVAAQGYF.

This clonotype has just a few counts. This chain joins TRBV20-1 and TRBJ2-3; TRBD1 matches 7 bases. This CDR3 region has 15 residues. The V segment lost 6 bases and the J segment 2 bases; nucleotides outside the gene matches: 11. Germline V lookup: CDR1 DFQATT, CDR2 SNEGSKA (reference sequence). Here the CDR3 reads CSAGTGVRDTDTQYF. CDR3 DNA: TGCAGTGCAGGAACAGGGGTCAGGGACACAGATACGCAGTATTTT.

The V gene is TRBV12-3 or TRBV12-4, the J gene TRBJ1-1; D gene uncertain. Trimming left V 3 bases short and J 1 base short, with 6 bases between. The CDR3 extends over 13 amino acids. The CDR3 region has the DNA TGTGCCAGCAGTTTCGAGGAGAACACTGAAGCTTTCTTT. Its translation is CASSFEENTEAFF.

This clonotype was detected only a few times. This rearrangement joins TRBV3-1 to TRBJ2-7, with D perhaps TRBD2 (5 bases). Trimming shortened V by 1 base and J by 2 bases, and 12 bases separated the two germline ends. The length of the CDR3 is 15 residues. Germline-derived CDR1 and CDR2 are LGHDT and YNNKEL (reference sequence). The CDR3 DNA reads TGTGCCAGCAGCCAAGCGGTTCAGAGGGCCTACGAGCAGTACTTC. It encodes CASSQAVQRAYEQYF.

The rearrangement uses TRBV7-2 and TRBJ1-6; D gene ambiguous. CDR1 is SGHTA, CDR2 FQGNSA, per germline. The CDR3 runs to 16 residues. Trimming took 5 bases from V and 5 from J, leaving 16 bases between them. CDR3 loop: CASSKSNGLNNSPLHF. DNA for the CDR3: TGTGCCAGCAGCAAATCCAATGGACTGAATAATTCACCCCTCCACTTT.

The chain links TRBV2 to TRBJ2-1, with D possibly being TRBD2 (5 bases). The CDR3 is made up of 14 amino acids. Germline values: CDR1 SNHLY, CDR2 FYNNEI. V was pared by 4 bases and J by 3 bases, with 10 bases between. CDR3 DNA sequence: TGTGCCAGCAGTGTCGGACTGGGCTACAATGAGCAGTTCTTC. Amino acid sequence: CASSVGLGYNEQFF.

The chain has TRBV7-9 and TRBJ2-1; weak D call: TRBD2 (5 bases). Looked up from germline, CDR1 is SEHNR and CDR2 is FQNEAQ (reference sequence). The CDR3 sequence is 13 residues long. Deletions cut 5 bases from V and 11 bases from J, with 16 bases between. The CDR3 DNA follows: TGTGCCAGCAGCCCTTCCCGGAGGCCCAAGCAGTTCTTC. It translates to CASSPSRRPKQFF.

The CDR3 loop reads CASSYRVNTGELFF. DNA of the CDR3: TGTGCCAGCAGTTACAGGGTAAACACCGGGGAGCTGTTTTTT. The rearrangement uses TRBV27 and TRBJ2-2; possible D gene TRBD1, 6 bases. The germline CDR1 and CDR2 sequences are MNHEY and SMNVEV (reference sequence). This CDR3 is built from 14 residues. Trimming stripped 4 bases from V and 2 bases from J, with 8 bases between.

This rearrangement joins TRBV29-1 to TRBJ2-5; no definite D call. CDR1 is SQVTM and CDR2 is ANQGSEA in the germline V gene. This CDR3 spans 11 amino acids. Trimming took off 5 bases at V and 2 bases at J, with 6 bases between the two ends. The CDR3, as DNA: TGCAGCGTTAACCTACAAGAGACCCAGTACTTC. The encoded protein is CSVNLQETQYF.

The chain is built from TRBV12-3 or TRBV12-4 and TRBJ2-2; 8 bases match TRBD2. Trimming took 6 bases from V and 7 from J; bases not matched to a gene: 4. This CDR3 has 13 amino acids. The CDR3 spells CASSITSGGELFF. CDR3 in DNA: TGTGCCAGCAGCATAACTAGCGGCGGGGAGCTGTTTTTT.

The chain employs TRBV7-2 and TRBJ1-4; 9 bases map to TRBD1. Looked up from germline, CDR1 is SGHTA and CDR2 is FQGNSA. Trimming took 0 bases from V and 5 from J; bases not matched to a gene: 1. This CDR3 is built from 15 residues. The CDR3 reads CASSLAGQGNEKLFF. The CDR3 region has the DNA TGTGCCAGCAGCTTAGCGGGACAGGGAAATGAAAAACTGTTTTTT.

The chain employs TRBV5-1 and TRBJ2-5, with D perhaps matching TRBD2 (6 bases). Germline V gives CDR1 SGHRS, CDR2 YFSETQ. The CDR3 covers 18 residues. The V and J ends lost 0 bases and 4 bases respectively, with 22 bases between them. Written as DNA, the CDR3 is TGCGCCAGCAGCTTGGACTCGGCGGACGGGAGTTGGCCAGAGACCCAGTACTTC. As protein: CASSLDSADGSWPETQYF.